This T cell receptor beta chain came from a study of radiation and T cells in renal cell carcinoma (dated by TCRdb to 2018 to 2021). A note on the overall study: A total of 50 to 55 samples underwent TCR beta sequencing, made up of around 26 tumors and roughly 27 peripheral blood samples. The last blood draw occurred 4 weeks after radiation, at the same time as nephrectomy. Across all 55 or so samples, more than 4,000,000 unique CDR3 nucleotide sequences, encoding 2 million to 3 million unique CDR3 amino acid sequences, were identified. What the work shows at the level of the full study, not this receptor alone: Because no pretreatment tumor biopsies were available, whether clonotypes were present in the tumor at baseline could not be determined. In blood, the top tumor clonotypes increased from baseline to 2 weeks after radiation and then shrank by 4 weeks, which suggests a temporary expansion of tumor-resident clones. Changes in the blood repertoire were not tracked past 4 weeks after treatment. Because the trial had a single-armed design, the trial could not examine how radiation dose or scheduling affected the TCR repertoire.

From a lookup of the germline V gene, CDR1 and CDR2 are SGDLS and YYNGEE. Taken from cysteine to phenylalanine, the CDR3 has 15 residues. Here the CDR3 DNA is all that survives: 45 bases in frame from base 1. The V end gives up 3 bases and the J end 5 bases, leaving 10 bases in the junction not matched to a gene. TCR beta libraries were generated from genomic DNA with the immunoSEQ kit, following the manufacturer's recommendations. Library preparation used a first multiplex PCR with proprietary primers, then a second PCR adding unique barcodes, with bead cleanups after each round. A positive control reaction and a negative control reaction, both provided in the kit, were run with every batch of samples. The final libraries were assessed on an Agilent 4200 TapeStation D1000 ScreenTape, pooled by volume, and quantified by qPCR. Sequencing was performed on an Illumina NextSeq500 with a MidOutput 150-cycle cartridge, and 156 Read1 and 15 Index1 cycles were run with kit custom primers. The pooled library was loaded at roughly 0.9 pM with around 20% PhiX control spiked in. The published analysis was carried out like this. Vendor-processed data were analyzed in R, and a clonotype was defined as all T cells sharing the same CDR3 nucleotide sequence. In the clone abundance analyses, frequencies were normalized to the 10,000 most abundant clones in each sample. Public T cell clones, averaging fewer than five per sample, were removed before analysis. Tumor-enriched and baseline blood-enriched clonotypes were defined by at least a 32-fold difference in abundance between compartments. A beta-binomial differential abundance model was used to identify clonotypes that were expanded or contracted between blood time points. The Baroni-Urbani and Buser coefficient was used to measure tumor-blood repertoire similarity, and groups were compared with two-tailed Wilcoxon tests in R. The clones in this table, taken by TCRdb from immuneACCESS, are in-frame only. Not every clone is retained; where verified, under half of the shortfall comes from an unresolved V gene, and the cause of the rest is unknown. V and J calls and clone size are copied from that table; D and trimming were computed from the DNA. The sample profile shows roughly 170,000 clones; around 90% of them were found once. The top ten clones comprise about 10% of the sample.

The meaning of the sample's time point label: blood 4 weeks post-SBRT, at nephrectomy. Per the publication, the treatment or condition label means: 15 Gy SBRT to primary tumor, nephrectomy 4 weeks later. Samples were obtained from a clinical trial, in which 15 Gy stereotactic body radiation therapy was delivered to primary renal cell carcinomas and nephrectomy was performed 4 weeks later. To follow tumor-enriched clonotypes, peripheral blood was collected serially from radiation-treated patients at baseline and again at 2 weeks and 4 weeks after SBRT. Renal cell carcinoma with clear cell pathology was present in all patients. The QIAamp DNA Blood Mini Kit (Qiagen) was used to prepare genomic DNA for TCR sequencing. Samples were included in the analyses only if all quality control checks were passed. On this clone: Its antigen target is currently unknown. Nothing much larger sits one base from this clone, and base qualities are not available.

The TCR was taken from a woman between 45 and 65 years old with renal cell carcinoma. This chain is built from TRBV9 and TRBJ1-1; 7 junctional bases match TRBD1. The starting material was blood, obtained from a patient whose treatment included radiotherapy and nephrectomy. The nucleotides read TGTGCCAGCAGCGGGAGGACAGGAGGGTGGACTGAAGCTTTCTTT. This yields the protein CASSGRTGGWTEAFF.